The 14 T cell receptor beta chains below come from one sample, sequenced in a study of siplizumab effects on memory and regulatory T cells. The table came from immunoSEQ multiplex PCR; TCRdb's copy has only in-frame clones and leaves some out. The repertoire holds 100,000 or so clones, with about 90% as singletons. Sequences were obtained from Tregs sorted from blood. The origin of the receptors is a human donor in good health.

In its sample, this clone was seen once. This chain connects TRBV14 to TRBJ2-1; D unclear. The CDR3 length is 16 residues. The V gene lost 0 bases and the J gene lost 9 bases, with 18 bases spanning the gap. Germline CDR1 SGHDN, CDR2 FVKESK. CDR3 in DNA: TGTGCCAGCAGCCAAGATCAGGTTGGGGTCTGGAGTGAGCAGTTCTTC. Translation gives CASSQDQVGVWSEQFF.

The rearrangement joins TRBV28 to TRBJ2-2, with no clear D. The germline gives CDR1 MDHEN, CDR2 SYDVKM. The ends were cut back, 2 bases at V and 7 bases at J, with 5 bases in the middle. This CDR3 comprises 12 residues. CDR3 protein: CASSLENGELFF. CDR3 in DNA: TGTGCCAGCAGTTTAGAGAACGGGGAGCTGTTTTTT.

The rearrangement joins TRBV7-9 to TRBJ2-6; D is unclear. V was trimmed by 7 bases and J by 4 bases, leaving 11 bases between them. Per the germline V gene, CDR1 is SEHNR and CDR2 is FQNEAQ (reference sequence). The CDR3 runs 14 residues. The CDR3 spells CASNLRAGANVLTF. The DNA of the CDR3 is TGTGCCAGCAACCTGAGAGCGGGGGCCAACGTCCTGACTTTC.

The genes are TRBV5-6 and TRBJ1-4; 7 bases align to TRBD1. V lost 2 bases, J lost 7 bases, and 8 bases stayed unmatched. CDR3 size: 15 residues. Germline V lookup: CDR1 SGHDT, CDR2 YYEEEE. The CDR3 DNA follows: TGTGCCAGCAGCTTACCGGGACAGCCGTCTGAAAAACTGTTTTTT. Translated, it gives CASSLPGQPSEKLFF.

The chain is built from TRBV6-1 and TRBJ1-5; 8 bases align to TRBD1. Germline V lookup: CDR1 MNHNS, CDR2 SASEGT. Losses at the gene ends were 3 bases for V and 3 bases for J; bases not matched to a gene: 10. There are 17 residues in the CDR3. The CDR3 DNA is TGTGCCAGCAGTGAGGCCCCAGGGGGCGGTTTCAATCAGCCCCAGCATTTT. It specifies CASSEAPGGGFNQPQHF.

The CDR3 protein is CASSLRLADTDTQYF. Written as DNA, the CDR3 is TGTGCCAGCAGTTTAAGGCTAGCGGACACAGATACGCAGTATTTT. The chain combines TRBV28 with TRBJ2-3, with TRBD2 identical over 7 bases. This CDR3 spans 15 amino acids. J gave up 2 bases and V 2 bases, and 4 bases lay outside the gene matches. CDR1 is MDHEN and CDR2 is SYDVKM in the germline V gene. Full variable domain (outside the CDR3, taken from reference TRBV28 and TRBJ2-3): DVKVTQSSRYLVKRTGEKVFLECVQDMDHENMFWYRQDPGLGLRLIYFSYDVKMKEKGDIPEGYSVSREKKERFSLILESASTNQTSMYLCASSLRLADTDTQYFGPGTRLTVL.

V is TRBV18 and J is TRBJ2-1; the D gene is possibly TRBD1 (6 bases). This CDR3 region has 16 residues. Trimming shortened V by 5 bases and J by 5 bases, and 19 bases separated the two germline ends. CDR1 and CDR2 (germline): KGHSH, LQKENI. The CDR3 reads CASSSKGELFDNEQFF. The CDR3 bases are TGTGCCAGCTCATCAAAGGGGGAGCTATTCGACAATGAGCAGTTCTTC.

Details on this clone: One end of the junction does not line up with germline, which may come from a read error. V is TRBV7-7 and J is TRBJ1-5; D unclear. From germline, CDR1 is SSHAT and CDR2 FNYEAQ (reference sequence). The CDR3 extends over 19 amino acids. CDR3 coding DNA: TGTGCTAGCAGCTTATTAATAAGGCCACGCTGGTGTAGCAATCAGCCCCAGCATTTT. It translates to CASSLLIRPRWCSNQPQHF.

J is TRBJ2-1 and V is TRBV18; possibly TRBD1 or TRBD2 for D (5 bases each). Germline CDR1 KGHSH, CDR2 LQKENI. The CDR3 is 16 residues long. Trimming stripped 0 bases from V and 4 bases from J, with 13 bases between. This CDR3 reads CASSPPSGALYNEQFF. As DNA, the CDR3 is TGTGCCAGCTCACCACCGTCCGGGGCCCTTTACAATGAGCAGTTCTTC.

This clone appeared once. This rearrangement joins TRBV5-1 to TRBJ1-1; tentative D call: TRBD1 (5 bases). V gave up 3 bases and J gave up 5 bases, with 11 bases separating them. CDR3 length equals 13 residues. Germline V CDR1 and CDR2: SGHRS, YFSETQ. This CDR3 is CASSSNQGTEAFF. In nucleotides, the CDR3 is TGCGCCAGCAGCTCGAACCAGGGTACTGAAGCTTTCTTT.

The rearrangement links TRBV28 to TRBJ2-7, with D possibly being TRBD1 (7 bases). Trimming left V 11 bases short and J 7 bases short, with 15 bases between. The length of the CDR3 is 11 residues. CDR1 and CDR2 (germline): MDHEN, SYDVKM. The chain's CDR3 is CAHRGRGEQYF. In DNA form, the CDR3 reads TGTGCCCACAGGGGACGGGGGGAGCAGTACTTC.

The gene calls are TRBV19 and TRBJ2-1, with 7 bases identical to TRBD2. Trimming took 2 bases from V and 3 from J; bases not matched to a gene: 4. From germline, CDR1 is LNHDA and CDR2 SQIVND (reference sequence). The CDR3 extends over 15 amino acids. The DNA for the CDR3 is TGTGCCAGTAGTATACGGGGGAGGGTCTACAATGAGCAGTTCTTC. It codes for CASSIRGRVYNEQFF.

The J gene is TRBJ2-7, the V gene TRBV2, with 11 bases identical to TRBD2. Per germline, CDR1 SNHLY and CDR2 FYNNEI. The CDR3 runs to 15 residues. V dropped 7 bases and J dropped 4; count of bases not matched to a gene: 9. The CDR3 DNA follows: TGTGCCAGCAAGTACAGACTAGCGGGACCTTACGAGCAGTACTTC. Translating it yields CASKYRLAGPYEQYF.

This chain uses TRBV19 with TRBJ2-7, with D tentatively TRBD2 (6 bases). CDR3 size: 18 residues. V lost 3 bases, J lost 3 bases, and 24 bases lay in between. From germline, CDR1 is LNHDA and CDR2 SQIVND (reference sequence). CDR3 loop: CASSIMTAGLADIYEQYF. CDR3 DNA: TGTGCCAGTAGTATTATGACCGCGGGGCTAGCTGATATCTACGAGCAGTACTTC.